Reported below is one T cell receptor beta chain. This sample is drawn from a study of T cells in localized non-small cell lung cancer. This CDR3 has 12 amino acids. Germline V gene data show CDR1 as SNHLY and CDR2 as FYNNEI. Between the trimmed V and J ends, which lost 3 bases and 4 bases, there was a span of 5 bases. The method was immunoSEQ multiplex PCR; TCRdb's version includes in-frame clones alone and lacks a portion of them. This sample yields 20,000 to 25,000 clones, of which 75% to 95% are seen a single time; roughly 7.2% belongs to the top ten. This sequence was found in a woman aged 40-69 years with stage I lung adenocarcinoma. V gene TRBV2 combines with J gene TRBJ2-3; no clear D gene. The material was peripheral blood, obtained before any cancer treatment. The CDR3 nucleotides read TGTGCCAGCAGTGATAGAGCAGATACGCAGTATTTT. Its translation: CASSDRADTQYF.